One and the same sample provided the 11 T cell receptor beta chains below, sequenced in a study of blood T cell repertoires in COVID-19. Only in-frame clones appear in the TCRdb table, and some are missing; sequencing was by immunoSEQ multiplex PCR. The sample has roughly 230,000 clones, 85% seen once. Specimen: peripheral blood. The receptors derive from an older woman with active or convalescent COVID-19.

This chain connects TRBV28 to TRBJ1-1; 8 bases match TRBD1. The CDR3 has 15 residues. The V segment lost 6 bases and the J segment 1 base; nucleotides outside the gene matches: 7. In germline, CDR1 is MDHEN, CDR2 SYDVKM. The chain's CDR3 is CASRSQGAPNTEAFF. CDR3 in DNA: TGTGCCAGCAGATCTCAGGGGGCGCCGAACACTGAAGCTTTCTTT.

J is TRBJ1-4 and V is TRBV30, with D perhaps matching TRBD1 (6 bases). There are 14 residues in the CDR3. The V and J ends lost 4 bases and 3 bases respectively, with 12 bases between them. The germline V gene encodes CDR1 GTSNPN and CDR2 SVGIG (reference sequence). CDR3 loop: CAWKQGRANEKLFF. The DNA for the CDR3 is TGTGCCTGGAAACAGGGAAGGGCTAATGAAAAACTGTTTTTT.

This chain links TRBV9 with TRBJ2-3; no reliable D call. Germline CDR1 SGDLS, CDR2 YYNGEE. The ends were cut back, 2 bases at V and 4 bases at J, with 5 bases in the middle. This CDR3 region has 12 residues. The CDR3 nucleotides are TGTGCCAGCAGCGTGTCCTCAGATACGCAGTATTTT. Translating gives CASSVSSDTQYF.

The rearrangement uses TRBV10-1 and TRBJ2-4; 8 nucleotides align to TRBD2. Germline CDR1 and CDR2: WNHNN and SYGVQD (reference sequence). The CDR3 is made up of 14 amino acids. After removal of 6 bases from V and 8 bases from J, the junction contained 9 bases not matched to a gene. CDR3 sequence reads: CASSAGGGGDIQYF. The DNA of the CDR3 is TGCGCCAGCAGCGCGGGAGGTGGAGGTGACATTCAGTACTTC.

The chain joins TRBV5-4 to TRBJ2-7; D is unclear. Trimming shortened V by 3 bases and J by 6 bases, and 10 bases separated the two germline ends. The CDR3 runs to 12 residues. The germline V gene has CDR1 SGHNT and CDR2 YYREEE (reference sequence). The CDR3 DNA reads TGTGCCAGCAGCTCGGATGGAGTCGAGCAGTACTTC. It specifies CASSSDGVEQYF.

The CDR3 DNA sequence: TGTGCCAGCAGCTTTCAGGGGCGCGCTTTCTTT. It encodes CASSFQGRAFF. The chain joins TRBV11-3 to TRBJ1-1; possible D gene TRBD1, 6 bases. V was pared by 3 bases and J by 11 bases, with 10 bases between. The CDR3 is made up of 11 amino acids. Germline V gene sequence: CDR1 SGHNT, CDR2 YENEEA.

V usage is TRBV7-9 and J usage is TRBJ1-6; no clear D gene. In germline, CDR1 is SEHNR, CDR2 FQNEAQ (reference sequence). V lost 1 base and J lost 4, with 5 bases in between. This CDR3 has 14 amino acids. DNA for the CDR3: TGTGCCAGCAGCTTAGATCAGTATAATTCACCCCTCCACTTT. This codes for CASSLDQYNSPLHF.

A remark on this clone: Germline and junction disagree at one end, which may indicate a read error. The rearrangement uses TRBV19 and TRBJ2-2; 11 bases align to TRBD2. The CDR3 has 18 amino acids. Germline V gene data show CDR1 as LNHDA and CDR2 as SQIVND (reference sequence). CDR3 region: CASRIGGTSGGNTGELFF. CDR3 sequence (DNA): TGTGCCAGTAGGATAGGGGGGACTAGCGGAGGTAACACCGGGGAGCTGTTTTTT.

J is TRBJ2-1 and V is TRBV6-4, with 8 nucleotides matching TRBD2. The V gene end was trimmed by 2 bases and the J gene end by 5 bases; junction bases not matched to a gene: 5. Germline V gene data show CDR1 as MRHNA and CDR2 as SNTAGT. The CDR3 covers 15 residues. CDR3 DNA: TGTGCCAGCAGTGACCGGCGGGGGGAAAACAATGAGCAGTTCTTC. This sequence encodes CASSDRRGENNEQFF.

The table lists this clone with a count of one. The V gene is TRBV13, the J gene TRBJ2-1, with TRBD2 identical over 15 bases. This CDR3 has 18 residues. The ends lost 4 bases at V and 3 bases at J; junction bases unmatched: 7. CDR1 and CDR2 from the germline V gene are PRHDT and FYEKMQ (reference sequence). This chain's CDR3 is CASSSGLAGGLLYNEQFF. The CDR3 DNA reads TGTGCCAGCAGCTCGGGACTAGCGGGGGGCCTTCTCTACAATGAGCAGTTCTTC.

This chain joins TRBV11-3 and TRBJ1-6; 10 positions agree with TRBD1. The CDR3 is 17 amino acids. CDR1 is SGHNT and CDR2 is YENEEA in the germline V gene. With 5 bases clipped from V and 0 bases from J, the junction kept 4 bases outside the gene matches. The DNA of the CDR3 is TGTGCCAGCAGCGGGGACAGGGGAAGCTCCTATAATTCACCCCTCCACTTT. This sequence encodes CASSGDRGSSYNSPLHF.